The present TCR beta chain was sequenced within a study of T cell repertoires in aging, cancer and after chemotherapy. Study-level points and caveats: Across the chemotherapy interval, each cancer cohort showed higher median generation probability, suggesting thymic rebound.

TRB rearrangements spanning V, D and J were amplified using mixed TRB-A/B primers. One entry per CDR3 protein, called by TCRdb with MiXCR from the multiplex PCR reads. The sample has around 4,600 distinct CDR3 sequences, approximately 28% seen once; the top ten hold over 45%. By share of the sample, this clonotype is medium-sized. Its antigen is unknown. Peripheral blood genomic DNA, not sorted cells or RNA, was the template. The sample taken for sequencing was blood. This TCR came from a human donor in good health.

The CDR3 protein is CASSKISTVMVETQYF. The CDR3 nucleotides are TGTGCCAGCAGTAAGATATCGACAGTCATGGTCGAGACCCAGTACTTC. This chain uses TRBV27 with TRBJ2-5, with a possible D match to TRBD1 (5 bases). The V gene's germline CDR1 is MNHEY and CDR2 SMNVEV (reference sequence). V was clipped by 5 bases and J by 5 bases, with 21 bases between them. The CDR3 has 16 residues.